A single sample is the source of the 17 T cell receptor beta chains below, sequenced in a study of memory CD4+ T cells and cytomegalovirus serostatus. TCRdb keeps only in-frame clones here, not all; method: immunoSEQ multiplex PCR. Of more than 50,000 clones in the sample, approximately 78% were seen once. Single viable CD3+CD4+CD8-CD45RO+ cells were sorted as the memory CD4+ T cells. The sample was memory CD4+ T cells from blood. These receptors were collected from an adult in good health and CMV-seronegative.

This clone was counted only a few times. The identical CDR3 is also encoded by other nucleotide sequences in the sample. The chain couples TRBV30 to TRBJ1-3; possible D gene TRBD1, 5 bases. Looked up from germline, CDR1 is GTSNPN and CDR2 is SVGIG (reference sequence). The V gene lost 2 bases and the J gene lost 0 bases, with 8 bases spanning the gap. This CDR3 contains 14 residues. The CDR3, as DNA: TGTGCCTGGAGTAGGGGCGGCTCTGGAAACACCATATATTTT. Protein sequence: CAWSRGGSGNTIYF.

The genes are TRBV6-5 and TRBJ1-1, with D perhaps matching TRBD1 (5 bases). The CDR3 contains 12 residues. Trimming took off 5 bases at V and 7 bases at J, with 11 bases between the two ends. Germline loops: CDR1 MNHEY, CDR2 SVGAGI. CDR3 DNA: TGTGCCAGCAGTGCCAGGACATTTGAAGCTTTCTTT. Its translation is CASSARTFEAFF.

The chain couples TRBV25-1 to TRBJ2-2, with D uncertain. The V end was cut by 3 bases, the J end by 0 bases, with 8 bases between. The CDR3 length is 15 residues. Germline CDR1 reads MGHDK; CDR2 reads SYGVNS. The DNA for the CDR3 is TGTGCCAGCAGTGATTGGCAATCGAACACCGGGGAGCTGTTTTTT. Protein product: CASSDWQSNTGELFF.

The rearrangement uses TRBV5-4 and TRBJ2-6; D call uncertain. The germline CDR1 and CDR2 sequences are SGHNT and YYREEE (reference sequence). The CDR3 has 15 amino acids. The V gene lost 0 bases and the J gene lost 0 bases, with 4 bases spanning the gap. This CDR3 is CASSLEGSGANVLTF. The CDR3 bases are TGTGCCAGCAGCTTGGAGGGCTCTGGGGCCAACGTCCTGACTTTC. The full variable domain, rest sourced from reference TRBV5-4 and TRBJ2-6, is ETGVTQSPTHLIKTRGQQVTLRCSSQSGHNTVSWYQQALGQGPQFIFQYYREEENGRGNFPPRFSGLQFPNYSSELNVNALELDDSALYLCASSLEGSGANVLTFGAGSRLTVL.

CDR3 residues: CSVRGLTNTGELFF. The CDR3 DNA is TGCAGCGTCAGGGGCCTTACGAACACCGGGGAGCTGTTTTTT. The chain is built from TRBV29-1 and TRBJ2-2; possible D gene TRBD1, 6 bases. The CDR3 consists of 14 residues. Trimming took off 6 bases at V and 0 bases at J, with 11 bases between the two ends. CDR1 and CDR2 from the germline V gene are SQVTM and ANQGSEA.

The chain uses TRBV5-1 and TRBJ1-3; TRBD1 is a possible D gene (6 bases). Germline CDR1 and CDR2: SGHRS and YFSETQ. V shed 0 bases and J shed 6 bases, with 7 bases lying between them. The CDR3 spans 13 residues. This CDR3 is CASSLGQANTIYF. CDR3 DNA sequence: TGCGCCAGCAGCTTGGGACAGGCAAACACCATATATTTT.

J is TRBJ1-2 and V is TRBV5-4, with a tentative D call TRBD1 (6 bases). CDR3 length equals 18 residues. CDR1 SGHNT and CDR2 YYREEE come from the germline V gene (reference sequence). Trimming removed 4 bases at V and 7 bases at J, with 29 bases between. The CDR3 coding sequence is TGTGCCAGCAGCCCCGGCGGGCAGGGGCGTACGGGAACTTCTGGCTACACCTTC. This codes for CASSPGGQGRTGTSGYTF. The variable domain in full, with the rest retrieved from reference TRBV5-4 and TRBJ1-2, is ETGVTQSPTHLIKTRGQQVTLRCSSQSGHNTVSWYQQALGQGPQFIFQYYREEENGRGNFPPRFSGLQFPNYSSELNVNALELDDSALYLCASSPGGQGRTGTSGYTFGSGTRLTVV.

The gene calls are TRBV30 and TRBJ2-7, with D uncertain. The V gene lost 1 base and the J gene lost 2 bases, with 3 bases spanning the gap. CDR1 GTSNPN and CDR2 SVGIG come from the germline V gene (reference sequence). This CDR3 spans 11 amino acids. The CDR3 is CAWSATYEQYF. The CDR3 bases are TGTGCCTGGAGTGCGACCTACGAGCAGTACTTC.

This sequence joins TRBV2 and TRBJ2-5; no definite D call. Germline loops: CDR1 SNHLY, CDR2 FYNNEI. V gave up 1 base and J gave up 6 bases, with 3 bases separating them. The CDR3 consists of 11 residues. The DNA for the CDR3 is TGTGCCAGCAGTGAAGAGAAGACCCAGTACTTC. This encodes CASSEEKTQYF.

The DNA of the CDR3 is TGTGCCATCAGTGAGGAGGCCGGCACTGAAGCTTTCTTT. This translates into CAISEEAGTEAFF. The chain has TRBV10-3 and TRBJ1-1; D is uncertain. This CDR3 contains 13 residues. Germline assignment: CDR1 ENHRY and CDR2 SYGVKD. V shed 2 bases and J shed 4 bases, with 8 bases lying between them.

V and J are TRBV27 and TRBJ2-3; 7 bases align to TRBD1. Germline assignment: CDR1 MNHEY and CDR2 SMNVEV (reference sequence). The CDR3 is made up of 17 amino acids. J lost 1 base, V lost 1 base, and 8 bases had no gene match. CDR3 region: CASSLFRGQTRTDTQYF. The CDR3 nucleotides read TGTGCCAGCAGTTTATTCCGGGGACAGACTCGCACAGATACGCAGTATTTT.

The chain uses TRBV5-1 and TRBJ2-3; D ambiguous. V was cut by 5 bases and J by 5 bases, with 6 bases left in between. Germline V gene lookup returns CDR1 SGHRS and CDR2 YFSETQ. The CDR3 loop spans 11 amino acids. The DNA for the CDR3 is TGCGCCAGCAGAATCGAAGATACGCAGTATTTT. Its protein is CASRIEDTQYF.

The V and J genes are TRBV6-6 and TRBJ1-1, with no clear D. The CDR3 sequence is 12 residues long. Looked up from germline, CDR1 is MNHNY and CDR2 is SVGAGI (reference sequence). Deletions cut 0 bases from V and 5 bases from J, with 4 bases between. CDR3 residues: CASSYSWTEAFF. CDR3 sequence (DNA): TGTGCCAGCAGTTACTCGTGGACTGAAGCTTTCTTT.

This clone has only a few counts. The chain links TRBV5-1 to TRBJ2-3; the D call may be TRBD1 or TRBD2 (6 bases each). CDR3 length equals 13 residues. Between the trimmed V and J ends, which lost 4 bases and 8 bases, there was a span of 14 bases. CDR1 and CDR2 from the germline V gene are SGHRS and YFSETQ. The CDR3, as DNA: TGCGCCAGCAGCCGTGGAGAGGGGGGTACGCAGTATTTT. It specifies CASSRGEGGTQYF.

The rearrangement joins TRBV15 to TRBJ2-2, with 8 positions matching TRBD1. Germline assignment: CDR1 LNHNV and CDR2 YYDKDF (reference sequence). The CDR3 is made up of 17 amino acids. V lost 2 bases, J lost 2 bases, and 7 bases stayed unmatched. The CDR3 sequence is CATSRYRQGINTGELFF. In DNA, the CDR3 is TGTGCCACCAGCAGATATCGACAGGGGATCAACACCGGGGAGCTGTTTTTT.

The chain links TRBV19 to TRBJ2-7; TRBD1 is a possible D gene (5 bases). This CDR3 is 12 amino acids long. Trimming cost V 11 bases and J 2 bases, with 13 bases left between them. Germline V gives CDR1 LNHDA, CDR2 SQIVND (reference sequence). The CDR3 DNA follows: TGTGCCTCCCTAGGGGCCACCTACGAGCAGTACTTC. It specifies CASLGATYEQYF.

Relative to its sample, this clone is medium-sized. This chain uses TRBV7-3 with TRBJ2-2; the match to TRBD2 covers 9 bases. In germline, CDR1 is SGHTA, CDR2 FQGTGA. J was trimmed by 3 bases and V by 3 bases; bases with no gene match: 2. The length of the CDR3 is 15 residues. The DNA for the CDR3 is TGTGCCAGCAGCTTGGCTAGCGGGGACACCGGGGAGCTGTTTTTT. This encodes CASSLASGDTGELFF.